Below, 4 T cell receptor beta chains from the same sample are listed, as sequenced in a study of cytomegalovirus exposure and HLA in healthy donors. The study ran its PCR with 60 Vbeta and 13 Jbeta primers. Libraries were prepared by immunoSEQ multiplex PCR; TCRdb keeps only in-frame clonotypes and omits some of them. The data hold under 150,000 clones, with about 76% observed a single time. Sequencing was carried out using PBMCs. Receptors were obtained from a female donor in good health and CMV-seronegative.

The rearrangement joins TRBV19 to TRBJ1-2; unclear D gene. V was trimmed by 5 bases and J by 5 bases, leaving 15 bases between them. CDR3 length: 14 residues. The germline CDR1 and CDR2 sequences are LNHDA and SQIVND (reference sequence). The CDR3 is CASSPVSTEYGYTF. The CDR3 nucleotides are TGTGCCAGTAGTCCCGTGAGTACTGAATATGGCTACACCTTC. Based on the CDR3 plus reference TRBV19 and TRBJ1-2, the full variable domain is DGGITQSPKYLFRKEGQNVTLSCEQNLNHDAMYWYRQDPGQGLRLIYYSQIVNDFQKGDIAEGYSVSREKKESFPLTVTSAQKNPTAFYLCASSPVSTEYGYTFGSGTRLTVV.

This chain connects TRBV15 to TRBJ1-2, with D maybe TRBD1 (5 bases). This CDR3 has 13 amino acids. Germline V lookup: CDR1 LNHNV, CDR2 YYDKDF (reference sequence). The V end lost 0 bases, the J end lost 8 bases, and 10 bases lay between the germline ends. The DNA for the CDR3 is TGTGCCACCAGCAGAGATGGGGCAATAGGCTACACCTTC. Its protein is CATSRDGAIGYTF.

This chain links TRBV29-1 with TRBJ1-2; D possibly corresponds to TRBD1 (5 bases). The CDR3 runs 12 residues. The germline CDR1 and CDR2 sequences are SQVTM and ANQGSEA. V was cut by 6 bases and J by 5 bases, with 13 bases left in between. Here the CDR3 reads CSVPTGLYGYTF. CDR3 sequence (DNA): TGCAGCGTCCCCACAGGACTATATGGCTACACCTTC. The full variable domain, rest sourced from reference TRBV29-1 and TRBJ1-2, is SAVISQKPSRDICQRGTSLTIQCQVDSQVTMMFWYRQQPGQSLTLIATANQGSEATYESGFVIDKFPISRPNLTFSTLTVSNMSPEDSSIYLCSVPTGLYGYTFGSGTRLTVV.

This clone came up a few times. The chain employs TRBV29-1 and TRBJ2-7, with a weak D call TRBD1 (6 bases). The V end lost 5 bases, the J end lost 0 bases, and 23 bases lay between the germline ends. The germline V gene has CDR1 SQVTM and CDR2 ANQGSEA. The CDR3 extends over 17 amino acids. This chain's CDR3 is CSVSGGDTTISSYEQYF. In DNA form, the CDR3 reads TGCAGCGTTTCAGGTGGGGACACGACAATAAGCTCCTACGAGCAGTACTTC.